These 25 T cell receptor beta chains came from one sample sequenced in a study of early T cells in non-severe SARS-CoV-2 infection (dated by TCRdb to the early 2020s). Library creation used 5' RACE. The listed sequencing device is NextSeq 500. TCRdb trimmed the raw reads at Q25, called clones with MiXCR and kept productive beta chains. A single entry per CDR3 protein holds the most common genes and DNA from its merged rows. The sample records about 80,000 distinct CDR3 sequences, over 9% of which are singletons. Around 5% of the sample is in the top ten clones. Sequencing input: whole blood. The receptor set was obtained from an adult who was a healthcare worker with PCR-confirmed SARS-CoV-2 infection or an uninfected control (not recorded which).

The sample holds many counts of this clonotype. The chain joins TRBV6-5 to TRBJ2-3; perhaps TRBD2 as D (6 bases). CDR1 is MNHEY and CDR2 is SVGAGI in the germline V gene. V lost 0 bases to trimming and J lost 8 bases, with 18 bases between them. The CDR3 length is 16 residues. The CDR3, as DNA: TGTGCCAGCAGTTACTCCATAGGGTCGGGGGATTTTACGCAGTATTTT. Encoded protein: CASSYSIGSGDFTQYF.

This clonotype was recorded at least ten times. The J gene is TRBJ2-1, the V gene TRBV5-6; 10 bases line up with TRBD2. The V gene's germline CDR1 is SGHDT and CDR2 YYEEEE. The CDR3 is made up of 14 amino acids. With V trimmed by 6 bases and J by 8 bases, 8 bases remained unmatched. The CDR3 DNA is TGTGCCAGCATCCAGCGGGGGGGCAGTTATGAGCAGTTCTTC. It is translated as CASIQRGGSYEQFF.

A few counts support this clonotype. The J gene is TRBJ2-3, the V gene TRBV6-2 or TRBV6-3, with TRBD2 matching 9 bases. Germline V gives CDR1 MNHEY, CDR2 SVGEGT. This CDR3 has 18 amino acids. V lost 4 bases, J lost 5 bases, and 16 bases stayed unmatched. CDR3 loop: CASSSLLEAGGPRDTQYF. As DNA, the CDR3 is TGTGCCAGCAGTTCCCTCCTGGAGGCGGGGGGGCCCAGAGATACGCAGTATTTT.

The V call is TRBV7-2, the J call TRBJ2-1, with D possibly being TRBD1 (7 bases). Trimming left V 6 bases short and J 5 bases short, with 17 bases between. This CDR3 region has 15 residues. Germline V gene lookup returns CDR1 SGHTA and CDR2 FQGNSA. DNA for the CDR3: TGTGCCAGCAGAAGACAGGGAGGAATGAACAATGAGCAGTTCTTC. Its translation: CASRRQGGMNNEQFF.

This clonotype has only a few counts. The J gene is TRBJ2-1, the V gene TRBV2; maybe TRBD1 (6 bases). Germline V gene data show CDR1 as SNHLY and CDR2 as FYNNEI. V was shortened by 5 bases and J by 11 bases, with 13 bases between the two germline ends. This CDR3 spans 12 amino acids. CDR3 nucleotide sequence: TGTGCCAGCAGTCCCGACAGGTATAAGCAGTTCTTC. Translated: CASSPDRYKQFF.

The chain recombines TRBV6-6 with TRBJ2-5; D is uncertain. CDR3 length equals 12 residues. Trimming removed 4 bases at V and 3 bases at J, with 6 bases between. Germline assignment: CDR1 MNHNY and CDR2 SVGAGI (reference sequence). In DNA, the CDR3 is TGTGCCAGCAGTTTAAAGAAAGAGACCCAGTACTTC. Its translation is CASSLKKETQYF.

The rearrangement links TRBV6-2 or TRBV6-3 to TRBJ2-5, with D perhaps matching TRBD2 (6 bases). The CDR3 runs 15 residues. Trimming removed 6 bases at V and 2 bases at J, with 16 bases between. The germline CDR1 and CDR2 sequences are MNHEY and SVGEGT. The CDR3 DNA sequence: TGTGCCAGCAGCGAAGGGGACTGGGCACAAGAGACCCAGTACTTC. This sequence encodes CASSEGDWAQETQYF.

The chain links TRBV5-1 to TRBJ2-1, with 9 positions matching TRBD1. The CDR3 spans 15 residues. V was clipped by 1 base and J by 5 bases; unmatched bases: 4. Germline V gene data show CDR1 as SGHRS and CDR2 as YFSETQ. The CDR3 nucleotides read TGCGCCAGCAGCTTGACAGGGGGCGGGCACAATGAGCAGTTCTTC. This encodes CASSLTGGGHNEQFF.

This clonotype has only a few counts. The V call is TRBV14, the J call TRBJ1-2, with D perhaps matching TRBD1 (6 bases). The V gene's germline CDR1 is SGHDN and CDR2 FVKESK. The CDR3 sequence is 13 residues long. V shed 1 base and J shed 7 bases, with 10 bases lying between them. The CDR3 nucleotides are TGTGCCAGCAGCCAAGTTAGGGGGACTGGCTACACCTTC. This codes for CASSQVRGTGYTF.

This clonotype has just a few counts. V usage is TRBV29-1 and J usage is TRBJ2-3; TRBD1 is a possible D gene (6 bases). V lost 0 bases and J 0 bases, leaving 13 bases between the germline ends. Germline V gene lookup returns CDR1 SQVTM and CDR2 ANQGSEA. CDR3 length: 16 residues. CDR3 coding DNA: TGCAGCGTTGAAGATGGGGGCTTGATTAGCACAGATACGCAGTATTTT. Its protein is CSVEDGGLISTDTQYF.

The chain has TRBV6-1 and TRBJ1-6; TRBD1 might be the D (5 bases). The CDR3 runs to 13 residues. The V gene lost 7 bases and the J gene lost 7 bases, with 11 bases spanning the gap. Germline lookup yields CDR1 MNHNS and CDR2 SASEGT. This chain's CDR3 is CASIQGPNSPLHF. The CDR3 coding sequence is TGTGCCAGCATCCAGGGCCCAAATTCACCCCTCCACTTT.

J is TRBJ2-1 and V is TRBV6-5, with D possibly called TRBD1 or TRBD2 (6 bases each). The CDR3 has 15 amino acids. V gave up 5 bases and J gave up 5 bases, with 16 bases separating them. Germline CDR1 is MNHEY and CDR2 is SVGAGI. The CDR3 protein is CASSTGPGANNEQFF. The CDR3 DNA reads as TGTGCCAGCAGTACAGGGCCGGGGGCCAACAATGAGCAGTTCTTC.

The V and J genes are TRBV29-1 and TRBJ2-7; no firm D call. With 7 bases removed from V and 0 bases from J, the gap between germline ends came to 16 bases. The CDR3 has 14 amino acids. Germline values: CDR1 SQVTM, CDR2 ANQGSEA. In DNA, the CDR3 is TGCAGCGCAAAGTTAGATACTTTCTCCTACGAGCAGTACTTC. This codes for CSAKLDTFSYEQYF.

This clonotype has a count of ten or more. The chain links TRBV2 to TRBJ1-4; TRBD1 might be the D (6 bases). With 5 bases removed from V and 8 bases from J, the gap between germline ends came to 18 bases. The CDR3 loop spans 15 amino acids. The V gene's germline CDR1 is SNHLY and CDR2 FYNNEI. The CDR3 is CASSKRTVGLEKLFF. The CDR3 DNA reads TGTGCCAGCAGTAAAAGGACAGTCGGTTTGGAAAAACTGTTTTTT.

The rearrangement links TRBV5-1 to TRBJ2-7; 11 bases agree with TRBD2. Germline CDR1 SGHRS, CDR2 YFSETQ. The CDR3 covers 15 residues. J lost 3 bases, V lost 0 bases, and 2 bases had no gene match. In DNA form, the CDR3 reads TGCGCCAGCAGCTTGGCTACTAGCGGGGGCTACGAGCAGTACTTC. This gives the protein CASSLATSGGYEQYF.

This clonotype was recorded many times. The chain combines TRBV9 with TRBJ2-5, with D uncertain. This CDR3 is 14 amino acids long. V shed 2 bases and J shed 4 bases, with 12 bases lying between them. Germline V CDR1 and CDR2: SGDLS, YYNGEE. In DNA form, the CDR3 reads TGTGCCAGCAGCGTCGGCTACACCACAGAGACCCAGTACTTC. It is translated as CASSVGYTTETQYF.

This clonotype has ten or more counts. This chain connects TRBV6-5 to TRBJ1-5; maybe TRBD1 (5 bases). Trimming took off 5 bases at V and 6 bases at J, with 11 bases between the two ends. Germline assignment: CDR1 MNHEY and CDR2 SVGAGI. The CDR3 spans 13 residues. CDR3 region: CASSQGWGQPQHF. The CDR3 DNA sequence: TGTGCCAGCAGTCAGGGTTGGGGTCAGCCCCAGCATTTT.

Many counts were recorded for this clonotype. The chain joins TRBV5-1 to TRBJ2-2, with a tentative D call TRBD1 (5 bases). The germline V gene encodes CDR1 SGHRS and CDR2 YFSETQ. V was pared by 1 base and J by 3 bases, with 7 bases between. This CDR3 has 14 residues. The CDR3 DNA follows: TGCGCCAGCAGCTTGTCAGGGCACACCGGGGAGCTGTTTTTT. It translates to CASSLSGHTGELFF.

This clonotype was detected ten times or more. The chain joins TRBV20-1 to TRBJ1-6; 9 nucleotides align to TRBD1. Trimming cost V 6 bases and J 7 bases; bases outside gene matches: 7. This CDR3 comprises 14 residues. Germline CDR1 DFQATT, CDR2 SNEGSKA (reference sequence). The CDR3 spells CSARQGTGNSPLHF. The CDR3 bases are TGCAGTGCCCGACAGGGGACAGGGAATTCACCCCTCCACTTT.

This clonotype was picked up a small number of times. This sequence joins TRBV7-2 and TRBJ1-6; D is unresolved. CDR1 is SGHTA, CDR2 FQGNSA, per germline. The CDR3 totals 16 residues. V gave up 1 base and J gave up 3 bases, with 10 bases separating them. The CDR3: CASSLGFRDYNSPLHF. CDR3 nucleotide sequence: TGTGCCAGCAGCTTAGGTTTTCGGGACTATAATTCACCCCTCCACTTT.

This clonotype came up a few times. The chain is built from TRBV10-3 and TRBJ1-1; D call uncertain. Germline V lookup: CDR1 ENHRY, CDR2 SYGVKD. The CDR3 length is 15 residues. Trimming shortened V by 4 bases and J by 0 bases, and 12 bases separated the two germline ends. The CDR3 loop reads CAISAGEGVNTEAFF. In DNA form, the CDR3 reads TGTGCCATCAGTGCTGGGGAGGGTGTGAACACTGAAGCTTTCTTT.

Comments on this clonotype: Since a much larger clone is just one base distant, this may be a read error. J is TRBJ2-7 and V is TRBV15, with D hard to call. This CDR3 spans 14 amino acids. CDR1 is LNHNV, CDR2 YYDKDF, per germline (reference sequence). CDR3 coding DNA: TGTGCCACCAGCAGAGATCTCCAGACCTACAAGCAGTACTTC. This translates into CATSRDLQTYKQYF.

The chain employs TRBV11-2 and TRBJ2-1; TRBD2 matches 10 bases. There are 17 residues in the CDR3. The germline CDR1 and CDR2 sequences are SGHAT and FQNNGV. V shed 4 bases, J shed 10 bases, and the junction held 16 bases outside the gene matches. The CDR3 coding sequence is TGTGCCAGCAGCTACCCGCTAGCGGGGGCCCCCGAGGGAGAGCAGTTCTTC. Its translation: CASSYPLAGAPEGEQFF.

The chain joins TRBV6-5 to TRBJ1-5; no reliable D call. Per the germline V gene, CDR1 is MNHEY and CDR2 is SVGAGI. The V end was cut by 2 bases, the J end by 5 bases, with 10 bases between. CDR3 length: 14 amino acids. The CDR3 bases are TGTGCCAGCAGTTACCGGACGGAGGATCAGCCCCAGCATTTT. Protein sequence: CASSYRTEDQPQHF.

Many counts were recorded for this clonotype. The chain joins TRBV11-3 to TRBJ2-2, with 7 positions matching TRBD1. This CDR3 region has 15 residues. Germline V gene sequence: CDR1 SGHNT, CDR2 YENEEA. Losses at the gene ends were 8 bases for V and 1 base for J; bases not matched to a gene: 7. The CDR3 loop is CASAPGTENTGELFF. For the CDR3, the DNA is TGTGCCAGCGCCCCGGGGACAGAGAACACCGGGGAGCTGTTTTTT.